This T cell receptor beta chain was observed in a study of T-cell memory formation after mild COVID-19. Study context: Across donors, TCR clusters were largely donor specific. Points from the study as a whole: The study detected some responding clones in pre-infection memory, suggesting cross-reactive memory joined. Contracting CD4+ clones were located mainly in CM and EM, and CD8+ clones in EMRA.

Points on this clonotype: Its antigen is unknown.

The length of the CDR3 is 18 residues. With V trimmed by 6 bases and J by 1 base, 14 bases remained unmatched. The V gene's germline CDR1 is DFQATT and CDR2 SNEGSKA (reference sequence). TCR alpha and TCR beta cDNA libraries carrying sample barcodes and UMIs were produced by 5'RACE using constant-segment primers. TCRdb re-derived calls from the 5' RACE reads in MiXCR, one entry per CDR3 protein. Of about 560,000 distinct CDR3 sequences in the sample, roughly 18% are singletons; the top ten hold around 13%. This receptor was identified in an adult woman who had mild COVID-19 (a few samples of this study predate the infection). Cell type and time point are not known. The sample consisted of PBMCs or a T cell subset sorted from them (not recorded which). The J gene is TRBJ2-3, the V gene TRBV20-1; 12 bases are shared with TRBD2. This CDR3 reads CSARPLAGGFGGTDTQYF. CDR3 coding DNA: TGCAGTGCAAGACCACTAGCGGGGGGCTTTGGGGGCACAGATACGCAGTATTTT.